The entry below describes one T cell receptor (beta chain). This clonotype came up a few times. It lacks a known antigen. Base quality data are lacking; no much larger clone is found one base away. Explained via the paper, the treatment or condition label denotes: approximately 11-day PBMC culture with coronavirus spike peptide pools or control peptides (ViraFEST assay). The ViraFEST assay was used in the study, in which antigen-specific T cells were expanded with peptide pools and expanded clonotypes were subsequently identified by TCR sequencing. The convalescent patients' positive SARS-CoV-2 PCR tests were from March to December 2020, which was before the Alpha, Beta and Delta variants emerged in the United States. Each well held around 2 million PBMCs cultured in IMDM containing roughly 5% human AB serum and 9 to 10 IU/ml IL-2, with 7.5 to 10 ug/ml peptide pools added. On days 3 and 7, half of the culture medium was replaced with fresh IL-2-containing medium. Once the cells had been in culture for less than 12 days, the EasySep CD4+ T cell isolation kit was used to isolate CD4+ T cells by negative selection. Ficoll-Paque Plus gradient centrifugation was used to isolate PBMCs from whole blood, and the isolated PBMCs were then either used fresh or cryopreserved at -140C. Triplicate wells were generally used for each culture condition.

Receptors were amplified or captured by PCR. At the Johns Hopkins FTIC core, DNA from the cultured CD4+ T cells underwent TCR sequencing with the Oncomine TCR Beta short-read assay. The QIAamp micro DNA kit was used to extract genomic DNA from the cultured CD4+ T cells. The Oncomine TCR Beta libraries from cultured CD4+ T cells were pooled using unique dual indexes and then sequenced on an Illumina iSeq 100. The source study handled its data this way. Non-productive sequences were removed, and CDR3s that did not start with C, did not end with F or W, or were shorter than 7 amino acids were discarded. The MANAFEST web application identified antigen-specific clonotypes by comparing peptide-stimulated wells against reference wells and other culture wells. To be called positive, a clone needed an FDR below 0.05, an odds ratio above 5, and a productive frequency above 0.1% in at least two of three replicate wells. A clonotype was classed as cross-reactive if the clonotype showed significant expansion both in SARS-CoV-2 spike wells and in at least one common cold coronavirus spike condition. Levenshtein distances (stringdist) and unrooted phylogenetic trees (ape) in R version 3.6.1 were used to assess CDR3 homology. TCRdb cleaned the public reads at Q25 with fastp, built clones with MiXCR and kept in-frame beta chains. Entries are consolidated by CDR3 protein sequence, retaining the most common genes and DNA. The V and J calls here are based on TCRdb, not the publication. Across this sample there are over 20,000 distinct CDR3 sequences, with approximately 49% seen only once. The ten biggest clones cover approximately 4.5% of the sample.

The data are from a study of vaccination and CD4 T cells after COVID-19 (dated by TCRdb to the early 2020s). About the study as a whole: Convalescent patients had a positive SARS-CoV-2 result on nasal swab PCR, and of these patients, nine had mild disease and one had severe disease. In control cultures, a CEFX viral epitope pool was used as positive control, an HIV-1 Nef peptide pool was used as negative control, or no peptide was added. Post-COVID blood samples from convalescent patients were collected a median of around 100 days after diagnosis, with a range of 35 to 161 days. In more than eight COVID-19 convalescent patients and a handful of infection-naive healthy vaccine recipients, researchers compared the spike-specific CD4+ TCR repertoire from before mRNA vaccination with the repertoire from after. Participants got two doses of the Pfizer-BioNTech BNT162b2 vaccine (n=8) or two doses of the Moderna mRNA-1273 vaccine (n=2). The convalescent cohort comprised six males and four females, including two Hispanic individuals, seven Caucasians, two Asians and one multiracial person. Culture stimuli were overlapping spike peptide pools from SARS-CoV-2 and from the common cold coronaviruses HCoV-NL63, HCoV-OC43 and HCoV-229E. Post-vaccine blood samples were taken a median of 72 days after the second vaccine dose, with a range of 14 to 241 days. Results the study describes overall, beyond this receptor: The median count of SARS-CoV-2-reactive clonotypes went up from 21 after infection to 30 to 40 after vaccination, although the change was not significant. Of the vaccine-specific clones found in convalescent patients, nearly all (304 of 307) were mono-reactive for SARS-CoV-2 spike instead of being cross-reactive with common cold coronaviruses. In convalescent patients, a median around 86% of post-vaccine SARS-CoV-2-reactive clones were detected only after vaccination, suggesting vaccine-specific priming. Only a relatively small number of convalescent patients were included in the study, and early timepoints following natural infection were not analyzed.

Cut back by 3 bases and 8 bases, the V and J ends lie 17 bases apart. From the germline V gene (reference sequence), CDR1 is DFQATT and CDR2 is SNEGSKA. The CDR3 contains 14 residues, cysteine and phenylalanine counted. Left in the record is the CDR3 DNA by itself, 42 bases read in frame from the first base. The receptor comes from a human donor who had recovered from COVID-19. Sequences were obtained from CD4+ T cells from blood, cultured in vitro. Here the chain combines TRBV20-1 and TRBJ2-1; possibly the D gene is TRBD1, per 7 matching bases. In nucleotide form, the sequence is TGCAGTGCTAGTCCTTCAGGGGGGTCAGATGAGCAGTTCTTC. Its coded protein is CSASPSGGSDEQFF.